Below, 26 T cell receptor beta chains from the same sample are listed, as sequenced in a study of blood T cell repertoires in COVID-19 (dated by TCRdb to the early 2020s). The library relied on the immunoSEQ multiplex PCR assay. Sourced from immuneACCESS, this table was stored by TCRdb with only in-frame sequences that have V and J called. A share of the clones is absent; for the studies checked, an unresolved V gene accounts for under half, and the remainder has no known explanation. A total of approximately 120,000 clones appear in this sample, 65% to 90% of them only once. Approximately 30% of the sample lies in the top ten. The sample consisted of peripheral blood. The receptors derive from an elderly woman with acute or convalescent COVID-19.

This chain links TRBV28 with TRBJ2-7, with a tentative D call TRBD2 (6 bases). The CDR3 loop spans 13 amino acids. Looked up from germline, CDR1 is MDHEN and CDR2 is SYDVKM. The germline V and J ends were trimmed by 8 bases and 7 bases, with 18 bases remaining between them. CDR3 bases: TGTGCCAGCGCGTTGGGGGGAGGTACGGAGCAGTACGTC. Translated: CASALGGGTEQYV.

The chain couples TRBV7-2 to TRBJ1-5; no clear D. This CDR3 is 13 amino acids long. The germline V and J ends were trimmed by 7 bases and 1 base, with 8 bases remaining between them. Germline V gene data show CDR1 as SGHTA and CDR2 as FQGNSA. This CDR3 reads CASTPGSNQPQHF. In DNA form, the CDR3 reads TGTGCCAGCACCCCGGGGAGCAATCAGCCCCAGCATTTT.

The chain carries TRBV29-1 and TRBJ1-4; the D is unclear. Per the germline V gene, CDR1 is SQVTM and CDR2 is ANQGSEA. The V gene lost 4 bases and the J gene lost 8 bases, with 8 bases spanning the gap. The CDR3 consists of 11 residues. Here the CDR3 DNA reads TGCAGCGTTGCAGTACCCGAAAAACTGTTTTTT. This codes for CSVAVPEKLFF.

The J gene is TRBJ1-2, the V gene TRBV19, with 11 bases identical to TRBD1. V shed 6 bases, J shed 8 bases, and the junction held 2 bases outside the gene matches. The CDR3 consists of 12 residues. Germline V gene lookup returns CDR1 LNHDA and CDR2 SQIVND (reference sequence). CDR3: CASRGQGDGYTF. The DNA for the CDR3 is TGTGCCAGTAGGGGACAGGGGGACGGCTACACCTTC.

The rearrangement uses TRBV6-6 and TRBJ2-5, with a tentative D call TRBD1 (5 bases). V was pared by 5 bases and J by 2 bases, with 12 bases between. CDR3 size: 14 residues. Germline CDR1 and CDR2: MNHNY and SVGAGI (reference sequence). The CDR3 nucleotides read TGTGCCAGCAGTCCTCAGGCAGGGCAAGAGACCCAGTACTTC. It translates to CASSPQAGQETQYF.

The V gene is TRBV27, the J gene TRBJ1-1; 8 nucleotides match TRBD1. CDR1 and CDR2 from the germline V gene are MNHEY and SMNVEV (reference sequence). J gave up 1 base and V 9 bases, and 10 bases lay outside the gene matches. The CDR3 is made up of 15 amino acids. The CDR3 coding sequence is TGTGCCAGGACAGGGGAAGAGGCAGCGAACACTGAAGCTTTCTTT. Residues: CARTGEEAANTEAFF.

DNA of the CDR3: TGTGCCAGCAGCGCGAGAGTCTCTGGGGCCAACGTCCTGACTTTC. The encoded protein is CASSARVSGANVLTF. The rearrangement uses TRBV5-6 and TRBJ2-6; D is unresolved. CDR3 length: 15 amino acids. Germline lookup yields CDR1 SGHDT and CDR2 YYEEEE. V was cut by 4 bases and J by 0 bases, with 8 bases left in between.

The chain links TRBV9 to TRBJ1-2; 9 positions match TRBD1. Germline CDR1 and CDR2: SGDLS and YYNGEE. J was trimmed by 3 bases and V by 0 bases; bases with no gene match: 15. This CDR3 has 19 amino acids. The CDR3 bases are TGTGCCAGCAGCGTAGCCTATGGATTCACCGGGACAGGGCACTATGGCTACACCTTC. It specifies CASSVAYGFTGTGHYGYTF. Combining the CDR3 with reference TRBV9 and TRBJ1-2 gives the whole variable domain DSGVTQTPKHLITATGQRVTLRCSPRSGDLSVYWYQQSLDQGLQFLIQYYNGEERAKGNILERFSAQQFPDLHSELNLSSLELGDSALYFCASSVAYGFTGTGHYGYTFGSGTRLTVV.

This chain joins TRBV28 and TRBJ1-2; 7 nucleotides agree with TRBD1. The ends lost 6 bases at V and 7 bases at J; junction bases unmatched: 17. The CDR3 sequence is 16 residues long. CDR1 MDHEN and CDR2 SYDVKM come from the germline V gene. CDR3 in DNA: TGTGCCAGCAGCCAAGGTTGGCCTTCCACAGGGGTTGGCTACACCTTC. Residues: CASSQGWPSTGVGYTF.

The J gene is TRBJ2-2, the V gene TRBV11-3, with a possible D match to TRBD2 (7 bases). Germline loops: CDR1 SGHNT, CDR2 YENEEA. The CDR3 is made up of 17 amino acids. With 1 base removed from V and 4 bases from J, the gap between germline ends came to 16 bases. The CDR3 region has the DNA TGTGCCAGCAGCTTAGCGGGGGGCGCCGAGTCCACCGGGGAGCTGTTTTTT. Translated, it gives CASSLAGGAESTGELFF.

The CDR3 region is CASTTKLAGSASTDTQYF. Here the CDR3 DNA reads TGTGCCAGCACGACGAAACTAGCGGGGTCGGCTAGCACAGATACGCAGTATTTT. This chain uses TRBV5-4 with TRBJ2-3; 10 nucleotides align to TRBD2. The junction had 13 bases not matched to a gene; V was cut back by 6 bases and J by 0 bases. The CDR3 has 18 amino acids. Germline CDR1 and CDR2: SGHNT and YYREEE (reference sequence).

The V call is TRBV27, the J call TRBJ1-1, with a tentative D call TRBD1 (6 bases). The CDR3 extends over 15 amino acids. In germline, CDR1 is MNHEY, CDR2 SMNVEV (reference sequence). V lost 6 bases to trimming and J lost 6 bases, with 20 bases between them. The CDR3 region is CASSLDRIKGAEAFF. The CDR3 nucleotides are TGTGCCAGCAGCCTAGACAGGATCAAAGGCGCTGAAGCTTTCTTT.

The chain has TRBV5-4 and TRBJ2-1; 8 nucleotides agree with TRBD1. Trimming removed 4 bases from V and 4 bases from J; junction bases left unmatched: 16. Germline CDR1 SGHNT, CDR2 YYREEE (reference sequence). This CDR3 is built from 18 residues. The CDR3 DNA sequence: TGTGCCAGCAGCACCCCTCAACCCGGACAGGGCCGATACAATGAGCAGTTCTTC. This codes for CASSTPQPGQGRYNEQFF.

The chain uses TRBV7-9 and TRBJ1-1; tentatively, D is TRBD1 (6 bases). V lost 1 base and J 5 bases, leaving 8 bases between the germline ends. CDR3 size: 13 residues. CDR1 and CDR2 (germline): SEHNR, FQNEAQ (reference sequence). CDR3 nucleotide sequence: TGTGCCAGCAGCTTAGGGCAGGGGACTGAAGCTTTCTTT. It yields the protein CASSLGQGTEAFF. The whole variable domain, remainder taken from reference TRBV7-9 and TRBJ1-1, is DTGVSQNPRHKITKRGQNVTFRCDPISEHNRLYWYRQTLGQGPEFLTYFQNEAQLEKSRLLSDRFSAERPKGSFSTLEIQRTEQGDSAMYLCASSLGQGTEAFFGQGTRLTVV.

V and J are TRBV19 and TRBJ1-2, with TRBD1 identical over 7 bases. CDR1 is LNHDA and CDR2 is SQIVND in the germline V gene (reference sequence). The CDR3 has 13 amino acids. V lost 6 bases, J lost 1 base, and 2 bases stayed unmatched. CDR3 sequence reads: CASRRDSNYGYTF. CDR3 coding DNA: TGTGCCAGTAGGAGGGACAGTAACTATGGCTACACCTTC.

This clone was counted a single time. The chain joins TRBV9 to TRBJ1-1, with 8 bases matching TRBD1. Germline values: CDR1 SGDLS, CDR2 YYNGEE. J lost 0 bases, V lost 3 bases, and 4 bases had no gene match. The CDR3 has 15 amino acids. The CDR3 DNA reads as TGTGCCAGCAGCGCAGGGACAGGCCTGAACACTGAAGCTTTCTTT. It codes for CASSAGTGLNTEAFF.

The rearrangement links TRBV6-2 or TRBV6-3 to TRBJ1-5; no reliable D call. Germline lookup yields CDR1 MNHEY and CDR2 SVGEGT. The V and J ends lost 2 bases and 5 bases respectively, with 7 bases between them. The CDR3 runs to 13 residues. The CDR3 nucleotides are TGTGCCAGCAGTTACGACACGTATCAGCCCCAGCATTTT. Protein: CASSYDTYQPQHF.

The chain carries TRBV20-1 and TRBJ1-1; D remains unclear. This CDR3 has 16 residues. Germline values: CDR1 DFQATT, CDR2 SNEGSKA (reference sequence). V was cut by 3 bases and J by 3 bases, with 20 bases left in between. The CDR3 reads CSASLGRVYDYTEAFF. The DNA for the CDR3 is TGCAGTGCTAGTTTGGGGAGGGTTTATGACTACACTGAAGCTTTCTTT.

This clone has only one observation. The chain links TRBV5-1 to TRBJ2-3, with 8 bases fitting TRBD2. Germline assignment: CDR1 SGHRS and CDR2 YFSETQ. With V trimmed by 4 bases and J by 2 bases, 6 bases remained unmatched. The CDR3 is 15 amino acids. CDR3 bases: TGCGCCAGCAGCAAGGCGGGGGGACACACAGATACGCAGTATTTT. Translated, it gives CASSKAGGHTDTQYF.

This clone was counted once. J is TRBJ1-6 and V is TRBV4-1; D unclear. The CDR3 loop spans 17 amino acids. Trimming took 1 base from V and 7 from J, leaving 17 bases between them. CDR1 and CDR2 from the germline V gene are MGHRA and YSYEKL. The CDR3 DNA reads TGCGCCAGCAGCCAAGCGACCTCTCGGAGGCCCAATTCACCCCTCCACTTT. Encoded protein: CASSQATSRRPNSPLHF.

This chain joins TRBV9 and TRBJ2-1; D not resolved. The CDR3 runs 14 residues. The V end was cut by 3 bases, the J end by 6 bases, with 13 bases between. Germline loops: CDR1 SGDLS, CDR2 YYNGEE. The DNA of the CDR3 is TGTGCCAGCAGCGGGCCCATTAATGGCAATGAGCAGTTCTTC. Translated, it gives CASSGPINGNEQFF.

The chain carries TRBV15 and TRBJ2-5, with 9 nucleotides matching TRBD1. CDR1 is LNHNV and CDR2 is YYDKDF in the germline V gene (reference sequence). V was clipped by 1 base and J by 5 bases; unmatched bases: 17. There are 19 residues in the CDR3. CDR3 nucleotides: TGTGCCACCAGCAGAGTGTTGGGACAGGGCTTGAATACGGGCGAGACCCAGTACTTC. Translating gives CATSRVLGQGLNTGETQYF.

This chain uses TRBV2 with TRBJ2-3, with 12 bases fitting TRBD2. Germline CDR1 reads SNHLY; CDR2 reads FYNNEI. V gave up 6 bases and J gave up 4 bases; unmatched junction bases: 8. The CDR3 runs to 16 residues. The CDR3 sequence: CASRPTSGGRADTQYF. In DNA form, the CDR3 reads TGTGCCAGCAGACCTACTAGCGGGGGGAGGGCAGATACGCAGTATTTT.

Here the CDR3 DNA reads TGTGCCAGCAGCCCCCGGTTGGCAACTAATGAAAAACTGTTTTTT. Protein sequence: CASSPRLATNEKLFF. The chain uses TRBV5-5 and TRBJ1-4; no clear D. Trimming cost V 4 bases and J 0 bases, with 10 bases left between them. Germline CDR1 reads SGHKS; CDR2 reads YYEKEE (reference sequence). CDR3 length: 15 residues.

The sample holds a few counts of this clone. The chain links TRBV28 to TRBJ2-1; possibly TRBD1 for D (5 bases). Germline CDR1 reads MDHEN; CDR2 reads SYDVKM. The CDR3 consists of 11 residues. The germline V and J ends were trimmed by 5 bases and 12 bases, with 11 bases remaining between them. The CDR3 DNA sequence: TGTGCCAGCAGTCGGAAAAGGGGGCAGTTCTTC. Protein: CASSRKRGQFF. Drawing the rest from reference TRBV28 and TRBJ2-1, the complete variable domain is DVKVTQSSRYLVKRTGEKVFLECVQDMDHENMFWYRQDPGLGLRLIYFSYDVKMKEKGDIPEGYSVSREKKERFSLILESASTNQTSMYLCASSRKRGQFFGPGTRLTVL.

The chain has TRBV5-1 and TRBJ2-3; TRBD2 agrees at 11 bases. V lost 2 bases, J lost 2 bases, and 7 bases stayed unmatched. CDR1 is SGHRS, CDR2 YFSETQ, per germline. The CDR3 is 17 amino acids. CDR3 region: CASSFLTSGDFTDTQYF. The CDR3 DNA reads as TGCGCCAGCAGCTTCCTGACTAGCGGGGATTTCACAGATACGCAGTATTTT.